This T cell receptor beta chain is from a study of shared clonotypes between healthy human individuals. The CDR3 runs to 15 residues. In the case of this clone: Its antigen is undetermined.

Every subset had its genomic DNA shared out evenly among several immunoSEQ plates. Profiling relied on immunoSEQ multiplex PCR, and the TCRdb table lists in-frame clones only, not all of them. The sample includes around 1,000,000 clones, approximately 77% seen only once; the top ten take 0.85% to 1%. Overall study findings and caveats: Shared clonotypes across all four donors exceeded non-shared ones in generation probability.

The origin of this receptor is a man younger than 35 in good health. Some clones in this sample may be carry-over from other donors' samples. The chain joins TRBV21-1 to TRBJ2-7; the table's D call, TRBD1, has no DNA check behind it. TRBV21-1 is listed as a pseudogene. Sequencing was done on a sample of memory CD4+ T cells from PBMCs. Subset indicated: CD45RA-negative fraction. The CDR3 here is CASSAPGQSSYEQYF. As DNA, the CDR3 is TGTGCCAGCAGCGCCCCGGGACAGAGCTCCTACGAGCAGTACTTC.